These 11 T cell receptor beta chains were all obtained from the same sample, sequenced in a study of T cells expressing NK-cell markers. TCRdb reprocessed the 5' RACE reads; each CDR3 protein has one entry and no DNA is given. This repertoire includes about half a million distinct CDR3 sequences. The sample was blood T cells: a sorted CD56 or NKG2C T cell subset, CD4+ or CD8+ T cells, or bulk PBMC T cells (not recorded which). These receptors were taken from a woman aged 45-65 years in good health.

This CDR3 reads CASSLAQFSGRYNEQFF. V and J are TRBV5-1 and TRBJ2-1; TCRdb returns TRBD2, unconfirmable since there is no DNA. The CDR3 runs to 17 residues. Germline CDR1 is SGHRS and CDR2 is YFSETQ.

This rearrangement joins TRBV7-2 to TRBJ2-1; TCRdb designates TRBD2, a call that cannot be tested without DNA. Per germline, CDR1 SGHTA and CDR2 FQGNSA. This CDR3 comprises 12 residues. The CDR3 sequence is CASSLVIASVVF.

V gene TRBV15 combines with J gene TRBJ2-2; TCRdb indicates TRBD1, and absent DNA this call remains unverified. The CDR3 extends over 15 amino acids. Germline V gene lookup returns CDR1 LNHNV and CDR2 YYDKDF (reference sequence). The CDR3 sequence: CATSRERGPTGELFF.

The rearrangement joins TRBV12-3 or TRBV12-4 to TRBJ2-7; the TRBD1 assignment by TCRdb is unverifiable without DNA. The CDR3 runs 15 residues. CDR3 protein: CASSSWGLSGYEQYF.

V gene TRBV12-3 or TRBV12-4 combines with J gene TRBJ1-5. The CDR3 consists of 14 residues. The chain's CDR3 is CASSLFGFHQPQHF.

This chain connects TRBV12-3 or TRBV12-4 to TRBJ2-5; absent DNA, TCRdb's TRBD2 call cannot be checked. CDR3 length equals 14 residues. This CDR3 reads CASGPRLAGETQYF.

CDR3 sequence reads: CASSVGTEGTGELFF. The J gene is TRBJ2-2, the V gene TRBV9; the TCRdb D gene call, TRBD1, has no DNA to confirm it. This CDR3 region has 15 residues. Germline V gene data show CDR1 as SGDLS and CDR2 as YYNGEE.

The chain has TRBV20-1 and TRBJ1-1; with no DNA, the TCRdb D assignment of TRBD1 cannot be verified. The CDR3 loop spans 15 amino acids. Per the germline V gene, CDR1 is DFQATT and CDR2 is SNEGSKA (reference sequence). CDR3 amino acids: CSAKDNWERNTEAFF.

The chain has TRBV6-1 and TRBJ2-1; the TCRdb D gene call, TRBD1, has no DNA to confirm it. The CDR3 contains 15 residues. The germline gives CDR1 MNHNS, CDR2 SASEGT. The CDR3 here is CASVVPGRVYGEQFF.

Here the CDR3 reads CASSLGFGSRREGNEQFF. The V call is TRBV11-2, the J call TRBJ2-1; there is no DNA to check the TCRdb D call of TRBD2. Germline CDR1 reads SGHAT; CDR2 reads FQNNGV. The CDR3 extends over 18 amino acids. Based on the CDR3 plus reference TRBV11-2 and TRBJ2-1, the full variable domain is EAGVAQSPRYKIIEKRQSVAFWCNPISGHATLYWYQQILGQGPKLLIQFQNNGVVDDSQLPKDRFSAERLKGVDSTLKIQPAKLEDSAVYLCASSLGFGSRREGNEQFFGPGTRLTVL.

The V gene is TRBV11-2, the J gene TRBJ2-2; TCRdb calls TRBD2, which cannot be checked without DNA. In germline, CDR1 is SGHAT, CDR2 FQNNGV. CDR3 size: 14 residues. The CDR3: CASSLEGQNGELFF. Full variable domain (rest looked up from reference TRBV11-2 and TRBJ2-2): EAGVAQSPRYKIIEKRQSVAFWCNPISGHATLYWYQQILGQGPKLLIQFQNNGVVDDSQLPKDRFSAERLKGVDSTLKIQPAKLEDSAVYLCASSLEGQNGELFFGEGSRLTVL.